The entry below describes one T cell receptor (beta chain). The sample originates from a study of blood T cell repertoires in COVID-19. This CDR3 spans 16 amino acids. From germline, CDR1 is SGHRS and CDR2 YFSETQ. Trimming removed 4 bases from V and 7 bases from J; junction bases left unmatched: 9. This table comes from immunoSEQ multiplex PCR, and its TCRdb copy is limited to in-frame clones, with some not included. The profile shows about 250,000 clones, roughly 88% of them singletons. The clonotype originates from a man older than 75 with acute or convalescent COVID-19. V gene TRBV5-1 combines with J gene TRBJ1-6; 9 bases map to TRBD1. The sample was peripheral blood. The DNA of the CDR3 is TGCGCCAGCAGCCACTCCCGGACAGGGGAGAATTCACCCCTCCACTTT. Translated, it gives CASSHSRTGENSPLHF.